Listed here are 27 T cell receptor beta chains from one sample, sequenced in a study of blood T cell repertoires in COVID-19. Sequencing used immunoSEQ multiplex PCR; TCRdb keeps in-frame clones, though not all of them. The sample consists of under 400,000 clones, roughly 90% of them appearing once. Material for sequencing was peripheral blood. The receptors were gathered from a woman aged 25 to 45 with COVID-19, enrolled during active disease.

The V and J genes are TRBV20-1 and TRBJ1-2; perhaps TRBD1 as D (5 bases). The CDR3 is 11 amino acids. Germline V CDR1 and CDR2: DFQATT, SNEGSKA (reference sequence). V was cut by 4 bases and J by 6 bases, with 9 bases left in between. The CDR3 nucleotides are TGCAGTGCTAACCTCAGGGATGGCTACACCTTC. This codes for CSANLRDGYTF.

The chain is built from TRBV2 and TRBJ2-2; D not resolved. This CDR3 is built from 15 residues. The V end was cut by 2 bases, the J end by 6 bases, with 13 bases between. The germline V gene has CDR1 SNHLY and CDR2 FYNNEI. Here the CDR3 DNA reads TGTGCCAGCAGTGAATGGGCAGCCCTCTCCGGGGAGCTGTTTTTT. This gives the protein CASSEWAALSGELFF.

The rearrangement links TRBV27 to TRBJ2-2, with 8 bases matching TRBD1. The CDR3 loop spans 14 amino acids. CDR1 is MNHEY and CDR2 is SMNVEV in the germline V gene (reference sequence). The CDR3 nucleotides read TGTCCCCCAGGGGGCCTAACGAACACCGGGGAGCTGTTTTTT. It specifies CPPGGLTNTGELFF.

This chain links TRBV2 with TRBJ1-6; tentative D call: TRBD1 (6 bases). The CDR3 extends over 18 amino acids. V was cut by 1 base and J by 0 bases, with 13 bases left in between. CDR1 SNHLY and CDR2 FYNNEI come from the germline V gene. The CDR3 DNA reads as TGTGCCAGCAGTGAAGGGGACACCAAATACTCCTATAATTCACCCCTCCACTTT. This codes for CASSEGDTKYSYNSPLHF.

The chain is built from TRBV12-5 and TRBJ1-4; 10 positions match TRBD1. This CDR3 has 15 residues. V lost 1 base to trimming and J lost 6 bases; unmatched junction nucleotides: 2. Germline values: CDR1 LGHNT, CDR2 FRNRAP. The CDR3 spells CASGLGGQGHEKLFF. Here the CDR3 DNA reads TGTGCTAGTGGTTTGGGGGGACAGGGGCATGAAAAACTGTTTTTT. The full variable domain, in which reference TRBV12-5 and TRBJ1-4 provide the parts outside the CDR3, is DARVTQTPRHKVTEMGQEVTMRCQPILGHNTVFWYRQTMMQGLELLAYFRNRAPLDDSGMPKDRFSAEMPDATLATLKIQPSEPRDSAVYFCASGLGGQGHEKLFFGSGTQLSVL.

The chain links TRBV14 to TRBJ2-4; 7 bases agree with TRBD2. Looked up from germline, CDR1 is SGHDN and CDR2 is FVKESK. CDR3 size: 15 residues. V dropped 0 bases and J dropped 7; count of bases not matched to a gene: 6. CDR3 loop: CASSQEAAGRNIQYF. As DNA, the CDR3 is TGTGCCAGCAGCCAAGAAGCAGCGGGAAGGAACATTCAGTACTTC.

The chain employs TRBV30 and TRBJ2-2; 7 bases are shared with TRBD2. This CDR3 contains 17 residues. Germline values: CDR1 GTSNPN, CDR2 SVGIG (reference sequence). The trim removed 5 bases at V and 8 bases at J, leaving 20 bases unmatched. The CDR3 DNA is TGTGCCTGGGACGTTAACCGACTAGCCTTAACACCGGGGGAGCTGTTTTTT. This gives the protein CAWDVNRLALTPGELFF.

This chain connects TRBV5-1 to TRBJ1-2, with D uncertain. V shed 0 bases and J shed 3 bases, with 9 bases lying between them. The germline gives CDR1 SGHRS, CDR2 YFSETQ. The CDR3 has 14 residues. Here the CDR3 reads CASSLGGSDYGYTF. In nucleotides, the CDR3 is TGCGCCAGCAGCTTGGGAGGGTCGGACTATGGCTACACCTTC. The whole variable domain, filled in from reference TRBV5-1 and TRBJ1-2, reads KAGVTQTPRYLIKTRGQQVTLSCSPISGHRSVSWYQQTPGQGLQFLFEYFSETQRNKGNFPGRFSGRQFSNSRSEMNVSTLELGDSALYLCASSLGGSDYGYTFGSGTRLTVV.

This clone was seen a single time. CDR3 region: CASSGGGNQPQHF. The CDR3 nucleotides read TGTGCCAGTTCAGGGGGCGGCAATCAGCCCCAGCATTTT. V and J are TRBV12-3 or TRBV12-4 and TRBJ1-5; 8 nucleotides match TRBD1. J was trimmed by 2 bases and V by 9 bases; bases with no gene match: 3. The CDR3 covers 13 residues.

This chain joins TRBV13 and TRBJ2-2; 8 bases line up with TRBD1. The CDR3 is 16 residues long. The V gene end was trimmed by 4 bases and the J gene end by 5 bases; junction bases not matched to a gene: 9. CDR1 PRHDT and CDR2 FYEKMQ come from the germline V gene (reference sequence). The chain's CDR3 is CASSSAGTGRTGELFF. DNA for the CDR3: TGTGCCAGCAGCTCGGCCGGGACAGGTAGAACCGGGGAGCTGTTTTTT.

This sequence joins TRBV13 and TRBJ2-7, with D possibly matching TRBD1 (6 bases). The V end lost 1 base, the J end lost 3 bases, and 13 bases lay between the germline ends. The germline CDR1 and CDR2 sequences are PRHDT and FYEKMQ (reference sequence). The CDR3 consists of 15 residues. The CDR3 loop is CASSLAQGTVYEQYF. Here the CDR3 DNA reads TGTGCCAGCAGCTTAGCACAGGGTACGGTCTACGAGCAGTACTTC.

J is TRBJ1-5 and V is TRBV6-5, with D unclear. Germline CDR1 is MNHEY and CDR2 is SVGAGI. The CDR3 totals 13 residues. With 10 bases removed from V and 6 bases from J, the gap between germline ends came to 16 bases. The DNA for the CDR3 is TGTGCCACGAACAGTAAGTTTGGTCAGCCCCAGCATTTT. It translates to CATNSKFGQPQHF.

V is TRBV19 and J is TRBJ1-5; 8 positions agree with TRBD1. CDR1 and CDR2 from the germline V gene are LNHDA and SQIVND (reference sequence). The V and J ends lost 6 bases and 0 bases, in that order; junction bases with no gene match: 4. The CDR3 has 15 amino acids. Written as DNA, the CDR3 is TGTGCCAGTAGGGGGACAGGCTATAGCAATCAGCCCCAGCATTTT. Translation: CASRGTGYSNQPQHF.

The gene calls are TRBV5-1 and TRBJ2-1; possibly TRBD2 for D (5 bases). In germline, CDR1 is SGHRS, CDR2 YFSETQ. This CDR3 has 15 amino acids. Trimming stripped 2 bases from V and 0 bases from J, with 9 bases between. CDR3 region: CASSFETISYNEQFF. Written as DNA, the CDR3 is TGCGCCAGCAGCTTTGAGACTATCTCCTACAATGAGCAGTTCTTC.

This clone has a single count. The J gene is TRBJ2-1, the V gene TRBV12-5; the match to TRBD2 covers 11 bases. Germline V CDR1 and CDR2: LGHNT, FRNRAP. CDR3 length: 18 residues. The V gene end was trimmed by 0 bases and the J gene end by 5 bases; junction bases not matched to a gene: 9. CDR3 sequence: CASGLVLTSGKGNNEQFF. The CDR3 nucleotides read TGTGCTAGTGGTTTGGTACTGACTAGCGGGAAAGGTAACAATGAGCAGTTCTTC.

V is TRBV5-4 and J is TRBJ2-7; TRBD2 matches 11 bases. The CDR3 has 15 residues. V dropped 0 bases and J dropped 3; count of bases not matched to a gene: 2. Germline CDR1 is SGHNT and CDR2 is YYREEE (reference sequence). CDR3 sequence: CASSLGGTSGYEQYF. The CDR3 region has the DNA TGTGCCAGCAGCTTGGGCGGGACTAGCGGCTACGAGCAGTACTTC.

CDR3 in DNA: TGTGCCAGCAGTTTACTGAAGGGGGGGAATGAAAAACTGTTTTTT. It is translated as CASSLLKGGNEKLFF. The chain recombines TRBV27 with TRBJ1-4; the D gene is possibly TRBD1 (6 bases). The CDR3 extends over 15 amino acids. Trimming shortened V by 2 bases and J by 5 bases, and 12 bases separated the two germline ends. CDR1 and CDR2 from the germline V gene are MNHEY and SMNVEV (reference sequence).

The V and J genes are TRBV29-1 and TRBJ2-5; possible D gene TRBD1, 5 bases. The germline CDR1 and CDR2 sequences are SQVTM and ANQGSEA. Trimming removed 3 bases at V and 2 bases at J, with 16 bases between. The CDR3 is 15 residues long. In DNA, the CDR3 is TGCAGCGTTGAGTATACAGGTACGCTGCAAGAGACCCAGTACTTC. Its translation: CSVEYTGTLQETQYF. Full variable domain (remainder filled in from reference TRBV29-1 and TRBJ2-5): SAVISQKPSRDICQRGTSLTIQCQVDSQVTMMFWYRQQPGQSLTLIATANQGSEATYESGFVIDKFPISRPNLTFSTLTVSNMSPEDSSIYLCSVEYTGTLQETQYFGPGTRLLVL.

The rearrangement links TRBV3-1 (or the pseudogene TRBV3-2) to TRBJ2-1; 10 bases are shared with TRBD2. Germline V gene data show CDR1 as LGHDT and CDR2 as YNNKEL (reference sequence). V lost 4 bases to trimming and J lost 8 bases; unmatched junction nucleotides: 11. The CDR3 totals 16 residues. DNA for the CDR3: TGTGCCAGCAGCCCATTATTAGCGGGAGGACGGGATGAGCAGTTCTTC. This sequence encodes CASSPLLAGGRDEQFF.

This rearrangement joins TRBV7-7 to TRBJ2-1; 8 bases are a match to TRBD2. CDR1 is SSHAT and CDR2 is FNYEAQ in the germline V gene (reference sequence). There are 13 residues in the CDR3. Germline trimming cut 7 bases from V and 7 bases from J; bases unmatched to any gene: 6. The CDR3 loop is CASIPGGGNEQFF. CDR3 sequence (DNA): TGTGCCAGCATTCCGGGAGGGGGGAATGAGCAGTTCTTC.

The chain uses TRBV5-4 and TRBJ2-3; TRBD1 agrees at 9 bases. J lost 3 bases, V lost 4 bases, and 9 bases had no gene match. This CDR3 region has 16 residues. Germline assignment: CDR1 SGHNT and CDR2 YYREEE (reference sequence). The CDR3 DNA is TGTGCCAGCAGCGGAAGGAGCGGGACAGGGACAGATACGCAGTATTTT. Translating gives CASSGRSGTGTDTQYF.

The chain employs TRBV28 and TRBJ2-3, with a possible D match to TRBD2 (6 bases). Germline V gene sequence: CDR1 MDHEN, CDR2 SYDVKM. This CDR3 region has 13 residues. The V gene lost 6 bases and the J gene lost 0 bases, with 7 bases spanning the gap. The CDR3 protein is CASRGGSTDTQYF. For the CDR3, the DNA is TGTGCCAGCAGAGGAGGGAGCACAGATACGCAGTATTTT.

The chain is built from TRBV6-2 or TRBV6-3 and TRBJ2-1; 11 bases fit TRBD2. After removal of 0 bases from V and 6 bases from J, the junction contained 4 bases not matched to a gene. The CDR3 runs to 16 residues. Germline V gene sequence: CDR1 MNHEY, CDR2 SVGEGT. The CDR3 coding sequence is TGTGCCAGCAGTTACTCCGGGACTAGCGGAGGCAATGAGCAGTTCTTC. It yields the protein CASSYSGTSGGNEQFF.

The chain uses TRBV7-9 and TRBJ2-2; a weak D match, TRBD2 (6 bases). There are 16 residues in the CDR3. V was cut by 5 bases and J by 1 base, with 14 bases left in between. Germline CDR1 reads SEHNR; CDR2 reads FQNEAQ (reference sequence). Written as DNA, the CDR3 is TGTGCCAGCAGCCCGCCGGGGCGGGAGAACACCGGGGAGCTGTTTTTT. Protein: CASSPPGRENTGELFF.

The chain joins TRBV5-6 to TRBJ1-5; unclear D gene. Germline-derived CDR1 and CDR2 are SGHDT and YYEEEE. The CDR3 has 12 amino acids. The V gene lost 2 bases and the J gene lost 5 bases, with 5 bases spanning the gap. CDR3 nucleotides: TGTGCCAGCAGCTTAGCCGATCAGCCCCAGCATTTT. Translated: CASSLADQPQHF. Using reference TRBV5-6 and TRBJ1-5 for the parts outside the CDR3, the full variable domain is DAGVTQSPTHLIKTRGQQVTLRCSPKSGHDTVSWYQQALGQGPQFIFQYYEEEERQRGNFPDRFSGHQFPNYSSELNVNALLLGDSALYLCASSLADQPQHFGDGTRLSIL.

CDR3 sequence reads: CASSPLGKTEAFF. The CDR3 DNA reads TGTGCCAGCAGCCCCCTGGGCAAAACTGAAGCTTTCTTT. V is TRBV5-4 and J is TRBJ1-1; D remains unclear. The CDR3 totals 13 residues. Germline V lookup: CDR1 SGHNT, CDR2 YYREEE (reference sequence). V lost 4 bases, J lost 5 bases, and 12 bases lay in between.

This clone appeared once. J is TRBJ2-2 and V is TRBV7-9; D is undetermined. V lost 1 base, J lost 4 bases, and 10 bases lay in between. Germline V gives CDR1 SEHNR, CDR2 FQNEAQ (reference sequence). The CDR3 is 15 amino acids. The DNA of the CDR3 is TGTGCCAGCAGCTTAGTAGATTCTGGCACCGGGGAGCTGTTTTTT. Translated, it gives CASSLVDSGTGELFF.